This T cell receptor (beta chain) stems from a study of cytomegalovirus exposure and HLA in healthy donors. Study summary: Among the approximately 420 donors who were genotyped, approximately 83% fell in the genetic ancestry cluster that is associated with self-reported Caucasian donors.

Both 60 Vbeta primers and 13 Jbeta primers went into the PCR. Libraries were prepared by immunoSEQ multiplex PCR; TCRdb keeps only in-frame clonotypes and omits some of them. Seen here are 160,000 or so clones, over 80% observed once, and the top ten hold less than 2%. Details on this clone: The antigen remains undetermined.

Study results and caveats: HLA alleles were associated with fewer than 20,000 TCR beta sequences in a later analysis at 0.05 false discovery rate. A later analysis found most CMV-associated TCR beta chains apparently HLA-restricted.

In germline, CDR1 is MNHNS, CDR2 SASEGT. The CDR3 extends over 13 amino acids. Trimming removed 4 bases from V and 6 bases from J, with 12 bases in between. The source material was PBMCs. The sequence derives from a young woman in good health and CMV-seronegative. This sequence joins TRBV6-1 and TRBJ1-2; tentative D call: TRBD1 (5 bases). CDR3 residues: CASSVRRGDGYTF. The CDR3 DNA is TGTGCCAGCAGTGTCCGGAGGGGCGATGGCTACACCTTC.